The 2 T cell receptor beta chains reported below all come from one sample, sequenced in a study of T cell changes during pregnancy in multiple sclerosis. Measured with immunoSEQ multiplex PCR; TCRdb has only the in-frame clones, and not every one. This sample has almost 50,000 clones; approximately 90% occur once, and the top ten carry roughly 10%. The material was CD8+ T cells from peripheral blood mononuclear cells, obtained after pregnancy. Receptor source: a female donor with multiple sclerosis, enrolled in a pregnancy study.

This clone is termed medium-sized. The chain uses TRBV30 and TRBJ2-2; TRBD2 might be the D (6 bases). V dropped 0 bases and J dropped 7 bases, with 21 bases sitting between them. CDR3 length: 17 residues. Germline V gene sequence: CDR1 GTSNPN, CDR2 SVGIG (reference sequence). The DNA of the CDR3 is TGTGCCTGGAGTGTAGATCCGGCCGGCGGGGAGATCGGGGAGCTGTTTTTT. Its translation is CAWSVDPAGGEIGELFF.

The V gene is TRBV6-5, the J gene TRBJ1-5; D is perhaps TRBD1 (6 bases). CDR3 size: 13 residues. The germline CDR1 and CDR2 sequences are MNHEY and SVGAGI. Trimming pared 8 bases from V and 2 bases from J, leaving 10 bases between. CDR3 sequence (DNA): TGTGCCAGCCGGTCAGGGGGCAATCAGCCCCAGCATTTT. It specifies CASRSGGNQPQHF.